One and the same sample provided the 20 T cell receptor beta chains below, sequenced in a study of cytomegalovirus exposure and HLA in healthy donors (dated by TCRdb to between 2016 and 2019). The protocol used for the library was the immunoSEQ multiplex PCR assay. For the multiplex PCR, a mixture combining 60 forward primers for TCR Vbeta segments and 13 reverse primers for TCR Jbeta segments was used. TCRdb mirrors the immuneACCESS table, restricted to in-frame sequences. Some clones are absent from its copies; in checked studies, under half trace to an unresolved V gene, and the reason for the others is unknown. For this sample there are around 190,000 clones; roughly four fifths appear just once. The ten largest clonotypes hold under 2% of the sample. The source material was PBMCs. Receptors originate from a man aged 25-45 years in good health and CMV-seronegative.

The chain links TRBV5-1 to TRBJ2-3; D might be TRBD1 (5 bases). The germline V gene has CDR1 SGHRS and CDR2 YFSETQ. This CDR3 has 12 amino acids. V was shortened by 0 bases and J by 12 bases, with 11 bases between the two germline ends. DNA for the CDR3: TGCGCCAGCAGCTTGGAGGACAATCCCCAGTATTTT. Residues: CASSLEDNPQYF.

The V and J genes are TRBV25-1 and TRBJ2-7, with TRBD2 as a possible D gene (6 bases). V gave up 2 bases and J gave up 0 bases, with 17 bases separating them. Germline values: CDR1 MGHDK, CDR2 SYGVNS. This CDR3 contains 17 residues. CDR3 protein: CASSEPIRDLSSYEQYF. CDR3 DNA sequence: TGTGCCAGCAGTGAACCCATCCGGGACTTAAGCTCCTACGAGCAGTACTTC.

V usage is TRBV10-3 and J usage is TRBJ2-1; 11 nucleotides line up with TRBD2. From germline, CDR1 is ENHRY and CDR2 SYGVKD. This CDR3 contains 15 residues. After removal of 3 bases from V and 8 bases from J, the junction contained 6 bases not matched to a gene. The CDR3 loop reads CAISDLAGGPDEQFF. The CDR3 bases are TGTGCCATCAGTGACTTAGCGGGAGGGCCTGATGAGCAGTTCTTC.

The V gene is TRBV5-8, the J gene TRBJ1-5; D unclear. The CDR3 consists of 13 residues. Germline CDR1 is SGHTS and CDR2 is YDEGEE. Trimming pared 8 bases from V and 5 bases from J, leaving 14 bases between. The CDR3 protein is CASSVWQYQPQHF. DNA for the CDR3: TGTGCCAGTTCCGTGTGGCAGTATCAGCCCCAGCATTTT. The full variable domain, in which reference TRBV5-8 and TRBJ1-5 provide the parts outside the CDR3, is EAGVTQSPTHLIKTRGQQATLRCSPISGHTSVYWYQQALGLGLQFLLWYDEGEERNRGNFPPRFSGRQFPNYSSELNVNALELEDSALYLCASSVWQYQPQHFGDGTRLSIL.

The V gene is TRBV28, the J gene TRBJ2-1; D is possibly TRBD2 (6 bases). The germline V gene has CDR1 MDHEN and CDR2 SYDVKM. V lost 3 bases and J lost 6, with 21 bases in between. This CDR3 is 17 amino acids long. CDR3 DNA: TGTGCCAGCAGTTTTACCGGGGTGGGGCGGGGCCGCAATGAGCAGTTCTTC. As protein: CASSFTGVGRGRNEQFF.

This chain connects TRBV2 to TRBJ1-5, with TRBD1 as a possible D gene (5 bases). The CDR3 totals 15 residues. The germline V gene encodes CDR1 SNHLY and CDR2 FYNNEI. Trimming shortened V by 3 bases and J by 6 bases, and 15 bases separated the two germline ends. The CDR3 protein is CASSESQGIGQPQHF. In nucleotides, the CDR3 is TGTGCCAGCAGTGAGTCCCAGGGCATAGGTCAGCCCCAGCATTTT.

As to this clone: One junction end does not reproduce the germline sequence, and a read error may be involved. The chain combines TRBV6-5 with TRBJ2-2, with D unresolved. The CDR3 is 14 residues long. Germline CDR1 MNHEY, CDR2 SVGAGI. For the CDR3, the DNA is TGTGCCAGCGGTTATGGCATCCCAACCGGGGAGCTGTTTTTT. Translating gives CASGYGIPTGELFF.

This clone was recorded a few times. The gene calls are TRBV5-3 and TRBJ2-7, with 7 bases matching TRBD1. TRBV5-3 is an ORF, and what it does is uncertain. The CDR3 length is 12 residues. Trimming took 4 bases from V and 5 from J; bases not matched to a gene: 3. In DNA form, the CDR3 reads TGTGCCAGAAGCGACGACAGGGACGAGCAGTACTTC. This sequence encodes CARSDDRDEQYF.

This clone turned up a few times. This chain connects TRBV28 to TRBJ1-1; D perhaps matches TRBD1 (6 bases). This CDR3 is built from 15 residues. Trimming removed 3 bases from V and 5 bases from J, with 16 bases in between. Germline V gives CDR1 MDHEN, CDR2 SYDVKM. Here the CDR3 DNA reads TGTGCCAGCAGTTTGGTTGGGGGCATGAGGACTGAAGCTTTCTTT. It is translated as CASSLVGGMRTEAFF.

This clone showed up just a few times. This sequence joins TRBV5-6 and TRBJ1-1; 9 bases match TRBD1. Trimming removed 3 bases from V and 5 bases from J; junction bases left unmatched: 11. CDR1 is SGHDT, CDR2 YYEEEE, per germline. This CDR3 is 16 amino acids long. CDR3 loop: CASSSRTGAIRTEAFF. As DNA, the CDR3 is TGTGCCAGCAGCTCCAGGACAGGGGCCATAAGAACTGAAGCTTTCTTT.

This clone was counted between two and nine times. The rearrangement joins TRBV11-3 to TRBJ2-7, with TRBD1 identical over 7 bases. Germline lookup yields CDR1 SGHNT and CDR2 YENEEA. The length of the CDR3 is 15 residues. J gave up 7 bases and V 0 bases, and 9 bases lay outside the gene matches. CDR3 DNA sequence: TGTGCCAGCAGCTTAGAGCCGGCAGGGGGTGATGAGCAGTACTTC. This translates into CASSLEPAGGDEQYF.

Here the CDR3 reads CATSRLGGELFF. CDR3 nucleotide sequence: TGTGCCACCAGCAGACTAGGCGGGGAGCTGTTTTTT. The J gene is TRBJ2-2, the V gene TRBV15; D is undetermined. Germline CDR1 and CDR2: LNHNV and YYDKDF (reference sequence). The CDR3 has 12 residues. The germline V and J ends were trimmed by 2 bases and 7 bases, with 5 bases remaining between them.

This clone has just a few counts. This sequence joins TRBV7-6 and TRBJ2-7, with 10 bases identical to TRBD2. In germline, CDR1 is SGHVS, CDR2 FNYEAQ. The CDR3 runs 14 residues. After removal of 4 bases from V and 4 bases from J, the junction contained 4 bases not matched to a gene. This CDR3 reads CASSSSSGSYEQYF. The CDR3 DNA follows: TGTGCCAGCAGCTCGTCTAGCGGGAGTTACGAGCAGTACTTC.

This clone is a singleton in its sample. The V call is TRBV5-4, the J call TRBJ2-5; D remains unclear. The V end lost 2 bases, the J end lost 2 bases, and 7 bases lay between the germline ends. The germline CDR1 and CDR2 sequences are SGHNT and YYREEE (reference sequence). The CDR3 has 13 residues. The CDR3 nucleotides are TGTGCCAGCAGCTTTGAGGTACAAGAGACCCAGTACTTC. Its translation: CASSFEVQETQYF.

The chain carries TRBV9 and TRBJ1-2; no firm D call. The ends were cut back, 3 bases at V and 3 bases at J, with 12 bases in the middle. This CDR3 has 14 amino acids. CDR1 is SGDLS, CDR2 YYNGEE, per germline. The CDR3 sequence is CASSGWAMDYGYTF. CDR3 bases: TGTGCCAGCAGCGGGTGGGCGATGGACTATGGCTACACCTTC. The variable domain in full, completed from reference TRBV9 and TRBJ1-2, reads DSGVTQTPKHLITATGQRVTLRCSPRSGDLSVYWYQQSLDQGLQFLIQYYNGEERAKGNILERFSAQQFPDLHSELNLSSLELGDSALYFCASSGWAMDYGYTFGSGTRLTVV.

The J gene is TRBJ2-2, the V gene TRBV6-5; 9 bases are shared with TRBD1. Germline loops: CDR1 MNHEY, CDR2 SVGAGI. The CDR3 runs to 15 residues. J lost 5 bases, V lost 4 bases, and 5 bases had no gene match. CDR3 region: CASSSTGGRTGELFF. DNA for the CDR3: TGTGCCAGCAGTTCCACAGGGGGCCGAACCGGGGAGCTGTTTTTT.

The chain uses TRBV10-3 and TRBJ2-1; the match to TRBD2 covers 14 bases. Germline CDR1 reads ENHRY; CDR2 reads SYGVKD. The CDR3 has 15 residues. After removal of 7 bases from V and 10 bases from J, the junction contained 9 bases not matched to a gene. CDR3 coding DNA: TGTGCCATCAAAGGCGGGACTAGCGGGAGTGAGGAGCAGTTCTTC. Protein sequence: CAIKGGTSGSEEQFF.

This chain joins TRBV10-1 and TRBJ1-1; TRBD1 aligns across 8 bases. Germline CDR1 is WNHNN and CDR2 is SYGVQD (reference sequence). Trimming cost V 3 bases and J 0 bases; bases outside gene matches: 6. The CDR3 extends over 16 amino acids. The DNA for the CDR3 is TGCGCCAGCAGTGATAGGGGACAGGCGTTGAACACTGAAGCTTTCTTT. As protein: CASSDRGQALNTEAFF.

The genes are TRBV18 and TRBJ2-5; 8 nucleotides line up with TRBD2. This CDR3 region has 16 residues. The germline V gene encodes CDR1 KGHSH and CDR2 LQKENI. V gave up 5 bases and J gave up 0 bases; unmatched junction bases: 8. This CDR3 reads CASSSVSGKYQETQYF. CDR3 coding DNA: TGTGCCAGCTCATCTGTTAGCGGGAAGTACCAAGAGACCCAGTACTTC.

The gene calls are TRBV15 and TRBJ1-6; D is possibly TRBD1 (6 bases). CDR1 and CDR2 from the germline V gene are LNHNV and YYDKDF (reference sequence). The length of the CDR3 is 17 residues. V dropped 1 base and J dropped 0 bases, with 10 bases sitting between them. The CDR3 nucleotides are TGTGCCACCAGCAGAGTACAGGGATCCTCCTATAATTCACCCCTCCACTTT. Residues: CATSRVQGSSYNSPLHF.